Shown below are 26 T cell receptor beta chains from a single sample sequenced in a study of shared clonotypes between healthy human individuals (dated by TCRdb to 2020 to 2021). The library was made by the immunoSEQ multiplex PCR assay. In TCRdb, the immuneACCESS table is reduced to in-frame sequences with V and J assigned. These tables do not hold every clone; where another copy was compared, an unresolved V gene accounts for under half, and the others remain unexplained. The sample table lists approximately 1.9 million clones, 90% to 95% of them with a count of one. Approximately 1.6% of the sample comes from the top ten. CD8 naive samples were CD45RO-negative cells positively selected for CCR7, giving a CD45RA+CCR7+ population that excluded TemRA cells. Sequencing input: naive CD8+ T cells from PBMCs. The sample's cell subset or site label, in plain terms: CD45RA+CCR7+. Every receptor here comes from a man between 18 and 29 years old in good health. Some clones in this sample may be carry-over from other donors' samples.

The chain uses TRBV28 and TRBJ2-7; no reliable D call. CDR3 length: 15 residues. Germline lookup yields CDR1 MDHEN and CDR2 SYDVKM. V was trimmed by 5 bases and J by 0 bases, leaving 14 bases between them. The CDR3 DNA follows: TGTGCCAGCAGTCCCCCTCCGGATAGCTCCTACGAGCAGTACTTC. Its translation is CASSPPPDSSYEQYF.

Only one count was recorded for this clone. This chain connects TRBV29-1 to TRBJ2-1, with D perhaps matching TRBD2 (5 bases). Trimming pared 4 bases from V and 1 base from J, leaving 11 bases between. The length of the CDR3 is 14 residues. Per germline, CDR1 SQVTM and CDR2 ANQGSEA. In nucleotides, the CDR3 is TGCAGCGTTGCGGGGATCTCATCCTACAATGAGCAGTTCTTC. Its translation is CSVAGISSYNEQFF.

The chain is built from TRBV28 and TRBJ2-2; D is perhaps TRBD2 (6 bases). V was shortened by 2 bases and J by 3 bases, with 10 bases between the two germline ends. The CDR3 is 15 residues long. The germline CDR1 and CDR2 sequences are MDHEN and SYDVKM. CDR3 sequence: CASSLAEGHTGELFF. The CDR3 DNA sequence: TGTGCCAGCAGTTTAGCGGAGGGCCACACCGGGGAGCTGTTTTTT.

The chain uses TRBV19 and TRBJ2-5; TRBD1 is a possible D gene (5 bases). Germline V lookup: CDR1 LNHDA, CDR2 SQIVND (reference sequence). The CDR3 runs to 11 residues. The V gene lost 3 bases and the J gene lost 13 bases, with 12 bases spanning the gap. As DNA, the CDR3 is TGTGCCAGTAGTATCAGGGCCCCGGGGTACTTC. This translates into CASSIRAPGYF.

The chain couples TRBV7-9 to TRBJ1-2; 10 positions agree with TRBD1. The CDR3 runs 17 residues. Trimming cost V 5 bases and J 0 bases; bases outside gene matches: 9. The germline V gene encodes CDR1 SEHNR and CDR2 FQNEAQ (reference sequence). CDR3 sequence reads: CASSRPGQGTTNYGYTF. In DNA form, the CDR3 reads TGTGCCAGCAGCCGACCGGGACAGGGGACAACTAACTATGGCTACACCTTC.

About this clone: The same CDR3 arises from other DNA sequences in this sample as well. The chain combines TRBV30 with TRBJ2-7; D gene unclear. The germline gives CDR1 GTSNPN, CDR2 SVGIG (reference sequence). The V end was cut by 2 bases, the J end by 3 bases, with 5 bases between. The CDR3 has 11 amino acids. The CDR3 protein is CAWSPGYEQYF. The CDR3 coding sequence is TGTGCCTGGAGTCCCGGCTACGAGCAGTACTTC.

The chain carries TRBV23-1 and TRBJ1-5, with a weak D call TRBD1 (6 bases). TRBV23-1 is labeled an ORF, and its function is uncertain. The CDR3 runs to 16 residues. V lost 2 bases to trimming and J lost 11 bases, with 22 bases between them. CDR3 DNA: TGCGCCAGCAGTCAAAAAGGCAGGGGAAATGGAAGGGCCCAGCATTTT. Protein sequence: CASSQKGRGNGRAQHF.

This CDR3 reads CASSFSSTNEKLFF. The CDR3 DNA follows: TGTGCCAGCAGTTTTAGCTCAACTAATGAAAAACTGTTTTTT. The chain employs TRBV27 and TRBJ1-4; D is unresolved. The CDR3 is made up of 14 amino acids. CDR1 and CDR2 (germline): MNHEY, SMNVEV (reference sequence). Trimming took off 3 bases at V and 0 bases at J, with 5 bases between the two ends.

The gene calls are TRBV28 and TRBJ2-1; TRBD1 matches 11 bases. V lost 5 bases to trimming and J lost 3 bases; unmatched junction nucleotides: 6. Germline V gene data show CDR1 as MDHEN and CDR2 as SYDVKM. CDR3 size: 16 residues. DNA of the CDR3: TGTGCCAGCAGTCTACAGGGACAGGGGGACTACAATGAGCAGTTCTTC. It specifies CASSLQGQGDYNEQFF.

The chain has TRBV7-9 and TRBJ1-1; no firm D call. The V end was cut by 5 bases, the J end by 5 bases, with 3 bases between. The CDR3 covers 10 residues. The germline V gene has CDR1 SEHNR and CDR2 FQNEAQ (reference sequence). The CDR3 coding sequence is TGTGCCAGCAGCCGGACTGAAGCTTTCTTT. Translated: CASSRTEAFF.

The V and J genes are TRBV7-9 and TRBJ1-2, with 7 positions matching TRBD1. Unmatched junction bases numbered 8, after V lost 3 bases and J lost 7 bases. This CDR3 comprises 14 residues. Germline loops: CDR1 SEHNR, CDR2 FQNEAQ (reference sequence). The CDR3 nucleotides read TGTGCCAGCAGCTTTCCCGGACAGGTCCCTGGCTACACCTTC. This encodes CASSFPGQVPGYTF.

This sequence joins TRBV6-6 and TRBJ1-5, with a weak D call TRBD1 (5 bases). V lost 6 bases and J lost 1, with 13 bases in between. The CDR3 consists of 15 residues. From germline, CDR1 is MNHNY and CDR2 SVGAGI (reference sequence). The CDR3, as DNA: TGTGCCAGCAGCGACCGGGGCCTAAGCAATCAGCCCCAGCATTTT. Translated, it gives CASSDRGLSNQPQHF.

V is TRBV9 and J is TRBJ2-2; unclear D gene. The germline V gene encodes CDR1 SGDLS and CDR2 YYNGEE. Trimming removed 4 bases at V and 3 bases at J, with 16 bases between. The CDR3 has 16 amino acids. This CDR3 is CASSLNRRPDTGELFF. The CDR3 DNA reads TGTGCCAGCAGCCTCAACCGTAGACCAGACACCGGGGAGCTGTTTTTT.

V and J are TRBV13 and TRBJ2-3, with 14 bases lining up with TRBD2. V trimming: 4 bases; J trimming: 5 bases; junction bases outside the gene matches: 5. The germline V gene has CDR1 PRHDT and CDR2 FYEKMQ (reference sequence). The CDR3 has 16 residues. Here the CDR3 reads CASSSGLAGAGDTQYF. The CDR3 DNA follows: TGTGCCAGCAGCTCGGGACTAGCGGGAGCAGGAGATACGCAGTATTTT.

This clone was observed a handful of times. The rearrangement uses TRBV6-1 and TRBJ1-5; TRBD1 is a possible D gene (6 bases). CDR1 MNHNS and CDR2 SASEGT come from the germline V gene. The germline V and J ends were trimmed by 2 bases and 7 bases, with 18 bases remaining between them. CDR3 size: 16 residues. The CDR3: CASSESIGGYHQPQHF. CDR3 nucleotide sequence: TGTGCCAGCAGTGAATCGATAGGGGGATATCACCAGCCCCAGCATTTT.

The chain combines TRBV9 with TRBJ2-7; D may match TRBD1 or TRBD2 (6 bases each). Trimming stripped 0 bases from V and 7 bases from J, with 17 bases between. CDR3 length equals 15 residues. In germline, CDR1 is SGDLS, CDR2 YYNGEE. The DNA of the CDR3 is TGTGCCAGCAGCGTAGTTGGGGGGCCTCGAGGAGAGCAGTACTTC. This sequence encodes CASSVVGGPRGEQYF.

About this clone: Additional DNA sequences in this sample encode the identical CDR3. The CDR3 nucleotides are TGTGCCAGCAGCGTGGGGGACTCCTACGAGCAGTACTTC. Its translation: CASSVGDSYEQYF. The chain uses TRBV9 and TRBJ2-7; D is tentatively TRBD1 or TRBD2 (5 bases each). V lost 2 bases, J lost 0 bases, and 6 bases lay in between. The CDR3 is 13 amino acids. Germline CDR1 reads SGDLS; CDR2 reads YYNGEE.

The chain employs TRBV11-2 and TRBJ2-1, with TRBD2 as a possible D gene (6 bases). Trimming shortened V by 5 bases and J by 6 bases, and 11 bases separated the two germline ends. The CDR3 loop spans 13 amino acids. CDR1 is SGHAT and CDR2 is FQNNGV in the germline V gene. CDR3: CASSILALNEQFF. The CDR3 nucleotides are TGTGCCAGCAGCATACTAGCTCTCAATGAGCAGTTCTTC.

This sequence joins TRBV29-1 and TRBJ2-3; weak D call: TRBD2 (5 bases). This CDR3 region has 11 residues. V lost 7 bases and J lost 5, with 10 bases in between. Germline V CDR1 and CDR2: SQVTM, ANQGSEA. This CDR3 reads CSAEGEDTQYF. The DNA for the CDR3 is TGCAGCGCCGAGGGTGAAGATACGCAGTATTTT.

Remarks on this clone: Other DNA sequences in this specimen translate into the identical CDR3. The rearrangement links TRBV6-5 to TRBJ2-5; 7 bases are a match to TRBD1. The CDR3 is 15 residues long. V shed 0 bases, J shed 3 bases, and the junction held 4 bases outside the gene matches. The germline CDR1 and CDR2 sequences are MNHEY and SVGAGI. DNA of the CDR3: TGTGCCAGCAGTTACTCGATTACAGGGGAAGAGACCCAGTACTTC. Its translation is CASSYSITGEETQYF.

The J gene is TRBJ2-3, the V gene TRBV6-5; no definite D call. V dropped 6 bases and J dropped 7 bases, with 14 bases sitting between them. The CDR3 contains 13 residues. Germline CDR1 reads MNHEY; CDR2 reads SVGAGI. The CDR3 nucleotides read TGTGCCAGCAGCCCCCCTTTTGGTAATACGCAGTATTTT. It encodes CASSPPFGNTQYF.

On this clone itself: The same CDR3 arises from other DNA sequences in this sample as well. CDR3 amino acids: CASSLGWEKLFF. The CDR3 nucleotides are TGTGCCAGCAGCTTGGGTTGGGAAAAACTGTTTTTT. The rearrangement uses TRBV11-2 and TRBJ1-4; D call uncertain. CDR1 SGHAT and CDR2 FQNNGV come from the germline V gene. The CDR3 runs 12 residues. V lost 3 bases to trimming and J lost 8 bases, with 7 bases between them.

The rearrangement uses TRBV6-6 and TRBJ1-2, with TRBD1 as a possible D gene (5 bases). The CDR3 is made up of 13 amino acids. Germline V gene sequence: CDR1 MNHNY, CDR2 SVGAGI (reference sequence). Deletions cut 8 bases from V and 4 bases from J, with 14 bases between. The CDR3 sequence: CASGRQPFYGYTF. The CDR3 DNA is TGTGCCAGCGGTCGACAGCCTTTCTATGGCTACACCTTC.

About this clone: The identical CDR3 is also encoded by other nucleotide sequences in the sample. The chain recombines TRBV7-9 with TRBJ2-7; maybe TRBD2 (5 bases). V was cut by 4 bases and J by 3 bases, with 16 bases left in between. The CDR3 has 15 amino acids. The germline V gene encodes CDR1 SEHNR and CDR2 FQNEAQ (reference sequence). CDR3 sequence (DNA): TGTGCCAGCAGCTCCGGTGGGCTAGCTGACTACGAGCAGTACTTC. Amino acids: CASSSGGLADYEQYF.

Written as DNA, the CDR3 is TGTGCCAGCAGTAACGCCCCGGGGAACGAGCAGTACTTC. Protein product: CASSNAPGNEQYF. The V call is TRBV27, the J call TRBJ2-7; a weak D match, TRBD2 (5 bases). CDR1 is MNHEY and CDR2 is SMNVEV in the germline V gene (reference sequence). The germline V and J ends were trimmed by 5 bases and 5 bases, with 13 bases remaining between them. The CDR3 runs to 13 residues.

V is TRBV28 and J is TRBJ2-7; 11 bases align to TRBD1. V gave up 7 bases and J gave up 4 bases; unmatched junction bases: 6. Germline lookup yields CDR1 MDHEN and CDR2 SYDVKM. The CDR3 spans 14 residues. The CDR3 coding sequence is TGTGCCAGCACCTTCGGGACAGGGGGTTACGAGCAGTACTTC. It encodes CASTFGTGGYEQYF.